The rows below give T cell receptor beta chains drawn from one sample of a study of CD8 T cells in Susac syndrome. TCRdb processed the immunoSEQ multiplex PCR reads anew with MiXCR; each CDR3 protein has one entry. The repertoire consists of 150,000 or so distinct CDR3 sequences, with 95% occurring once and the leading ten covering more than 0.14%. What was sequenced was CD4+ T cells from PBMCs. These receptor sequences come from a human donor with Susac syndrome. Both conserved end residues are trimmed from each CDR3. The order of the fields is CDR3 length, V gene, CDR3 protein.

CDR3 length: 14
V gene: TRBV2
CDR3 protein: ASGDRATSGANVLT

CDR3 length: 13
V gene: TRBV27
CDR3 protein: ASTILAANTGELF

CDR3 length: 13
V gene: TRBV5-1
CDR3 protein: ASSLVVSRGDTQY

CDR3 length: 8
V gene: TRBV27
CDR3 protein: ASSSLEAF

CDR3 length: 10
V gene: TRBV4-2
CDR3 protein: ASSQENEKLF

CDR3 length: 11
V gene: TRBV6-5
CDR3 protein: ASSYFGAYGYT

CDR3 length: 12
V gene: TRBV28
CDR3 protein: ASSFFQGNTEAF

CDR3 length: 10
V gene: TRBV20-1
CDR3 protein: SARRPNTEAF

CDR3 length: 10
V gene: TRBV2
CDR3 protein: ASSGDYYEQY

CDR3 length: 14
V gene: TRBV4-1
CDR3 protein: ASSQAQDVRGYEQY

CDR3 length: 17
V gene: TRBV25-1
CDR3 protein: ASSARLAGGPLSTDTQY

CDR3 length: 13
V gene: TRBV4-1
CDR3 protein: ASRDIGTDKDGYT

CDR3 length: 15
V gene: TRBV5-4
CDR3 protein: ASRRTSGRIDTGELF

CDR3 length: 11
V gene: TRBV20-1
CDR3 protein: SASRQGAHGYT

CDR3 length: 12
V gene: TRBV12-3/TRBV12-4
CDR3 protein: ASSLIGVSYEQY

CDR3 length: 12
V gene: TRBV29-1
CDR3 protein: SVEVGGGAYEQY

CDR3 length: 9
V gene: TRBV29-1
CDR3 protein: SVGEGAIQH

CDR3 length: 14
V gene: TRBV5-4
CDR3 protein: ASSLARLAGADEQF

CDR3 length: 14
V gene: TRBV15
CDR3 protein: ATTSGQGAPNYGYT

CDR3 length: 12
V gene: TRBV29-1
CDR3 protein: SVGGLAGSYEQY

CDR3 length: 9
V gene: TRBV18
CDR3 protein: ASSPVETQY

CDR3 length: 14
V gene: TRBV24-1
CDR3 protein: ATSVRRGRGPETQY

CDR3 length: 13
V gene: TRBV7-2
CDR3 protein: ASSPGDRQRYEAF

CDR3 length: 11
V gene: TRBV7-3
CDR3 protein: ASSYGGANVLT

CDR3 length: 11
V gene: TRBV7-2
CDR3 protein: ASSLESGAPQY

CDR3 length: 10
V gene: TRBV20-1
CDR3 protein: SGGKGKNEQF

CDR3 length: 11
V gene: TRBV12-5
CDR3 protein: ASGSSVNTEAF

CDR3 length: 9
V gene: TRBV29-1
CDR3 protein: SASTTWGAF

CDR3 length: 16
V gene: TRBV19
CDR3 protein: ASSQYRDRGLGANVLT

CDR3 length: 14
V gene: TRBV3-1
CDR3 protein: ASSRTGTGDNYGYT

CDR3 length: 15
V gene: TRBV5-1
CDR3 protein: ASSLGRRGTFADTQY

CDR3 length: 11
V gene: TRBV3-1
CDR3 protein: ASSQESRYGYT

CDR3 length: 10
V gene: TRBV20-1
CDR3 protein: SASVDRDGYT

CDR3 length: 11
V gene: TRBV7-2
CDR3 protein: ASSPERGSPLH

CDR3 length: 10
V gene: TRBV30
CDR3 protein: AWSAGSDTQY